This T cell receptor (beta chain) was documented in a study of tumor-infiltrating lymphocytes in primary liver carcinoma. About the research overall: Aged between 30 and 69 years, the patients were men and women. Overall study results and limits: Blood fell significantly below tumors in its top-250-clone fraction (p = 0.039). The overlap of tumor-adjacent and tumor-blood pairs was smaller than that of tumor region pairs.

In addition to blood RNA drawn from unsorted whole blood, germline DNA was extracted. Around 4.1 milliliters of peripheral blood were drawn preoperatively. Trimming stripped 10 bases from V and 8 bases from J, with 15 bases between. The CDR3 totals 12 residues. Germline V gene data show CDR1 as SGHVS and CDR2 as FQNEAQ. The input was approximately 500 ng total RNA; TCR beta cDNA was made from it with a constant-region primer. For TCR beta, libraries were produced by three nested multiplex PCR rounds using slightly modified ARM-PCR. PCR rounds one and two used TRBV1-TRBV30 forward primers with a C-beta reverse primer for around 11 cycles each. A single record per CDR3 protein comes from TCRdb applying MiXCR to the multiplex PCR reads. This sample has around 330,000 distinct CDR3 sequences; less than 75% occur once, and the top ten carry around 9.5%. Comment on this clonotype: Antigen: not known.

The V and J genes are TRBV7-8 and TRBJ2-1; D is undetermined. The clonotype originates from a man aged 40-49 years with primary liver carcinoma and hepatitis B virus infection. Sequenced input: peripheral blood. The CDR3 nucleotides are TGTGCCAATAGCCATGGGCAGGATGAGCAGTTCTTC. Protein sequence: CANSHGQDEQFF.